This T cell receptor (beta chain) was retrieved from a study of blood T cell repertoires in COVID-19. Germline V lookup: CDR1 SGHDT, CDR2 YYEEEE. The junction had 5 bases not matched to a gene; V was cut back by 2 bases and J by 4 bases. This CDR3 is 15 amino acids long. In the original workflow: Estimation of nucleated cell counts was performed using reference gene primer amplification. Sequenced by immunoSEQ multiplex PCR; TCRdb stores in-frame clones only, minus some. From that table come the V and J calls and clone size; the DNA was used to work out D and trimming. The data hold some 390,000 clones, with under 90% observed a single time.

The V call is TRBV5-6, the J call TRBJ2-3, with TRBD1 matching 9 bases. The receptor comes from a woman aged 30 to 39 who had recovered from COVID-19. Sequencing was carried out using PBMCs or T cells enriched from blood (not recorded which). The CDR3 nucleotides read TGTGCCAGCAGCTTACCGGGACAGGGTTCAGATACGCAGTATTTT. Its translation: CASSLPGQGSDTQYF.